Detailed here is one TCR beta chain. Then a second PCR, running about 7 to 11 cycles, was carried out with a sample-barcoded 5' primer and a J-beta primer mix. MiXCR, run by TCRdb on the 5' RACE reads, gives a single entry per CDR3 protein. The table lists over 1,500,000 distinct CDR3 sequences, around half of them singletons. Germline lookup yields CDR1 SEHNR and CDR2 FQNEAQ (reference sequence). The V segment lost 1 base and the J segment 2 bases; nucleotides outside the gene matches: 14. The CDR3 runs 18 residues. These data are taken from a study of blood T cells in healthy people across ages. What was sequenced was blood. This receptor was identified in a woman between 40 and 50 years old in good health. The rearrangement joins TRBV7-9 to TRBJ2-7, with 7 bases aligning to TRBD1. DNA for the CDR3: TGTGCCAGCAGCTTAGTCCTCGGGCCAGGCAGGGGGACCTACGAGCAGTACTTC. It encodes CASSLVLGPGRGTYEQYF. Supplemented by reference TRBV7-9 and TRBJ2-7, the full variable domain reads DTGVSQNPRHKITKRGQNVTFRCDPISEHNRLYWYRQTLGQGPEFLTYFQNEAQLEKSRLLSDRFSAERPKGSFSTLEIQRTEQGDSAMYLCASSLVLGPGRGTYEQYFGPGTRLTVT.